The entry below gives a single T cell receptor (beta chain) sequence along with its context. No antigen is known for it. The data derive from a study of response to subunit inactivated influenza vaccine. Study-level findings and limits: With each seasonal influenza vaccination, the authors suggested, few new T cells are recruited.

One entry per CDR3 protein, called by TCRdb with MiXCR from the RT-PCR reads. The data hold around 530,000 distinct CDR3 sequences, with over 9.5% observed a single time. V lost 5 bases, J lost 3 bases, and 9 bases lay in between. There are 12 residues in the CDR3. Germline V CDR1 and CDR2: GTSNPN, SVGIG (reference sequence). This sequence originates from a middle-aged man who received an inactivated influenza vaccine. The chain is built from TRBV30 and TRBJ2-3, with D tentatively TRBD2 (5 bases). Source: PBMCs from blood, taken on the day of vaccination. CDR3 sequence reads: CAWSRGTDTQYF. In DNA, the CDR3 is TGTGCCTGGTCCCGAGGGACAGATACGCAGTATTTT.